These T cell receptor beta chains were read from a single sample in a study of blood T cells in healthy people across ages. MiXCR, applied by TCRdb to the 5' RACE reads, yields one record per CDR3 protein. The sample records about 1.4 million distinct CDR3 sequences, roughly 59% being singletons. Source material: blood. Receptors originate from a man younger than 30 in good health. The CDR3 runs from the conserved cysteine through the conserved F or W. The order of the fields is CDR3 protein, CDR3 DNA, D gene, J gene, V gene, clone size. A D gene is named only where the DNA matches it firmly. Where a row states a size, it is once, few, many or the class of an expanded clone; other rows omit it.

CDR3aa: CASSPTDRESEAFF
CDR3nt: TGTGCCAGCAGCCCGACGGACAGGGAATCTGAAGCTTTCTTT
d_gene: TRBD1
j_gene: TRBJ1-1
v_gene: TRBV7-9
abundance: .

CDR3aa: CASSVTFSGGWDEQFF
CDR3nt: TGTGCCAGCAGCGTAACCTTTAGCGGGGGATGGGATGAGCAGTTCTTC
d_gene: TRBD2
j_gene: TRBJ2-1
v_gene: TRBV9
abundance: .

CDR3aa: CASSPLTGSSYNEQFF
CDR3nt: TGTGCCAGCAGCCCTTTGACCGGGAGCTCCTACAATGAGCAGTTCTTC
d_gene: .
j_gene: TRBJ2-1
v_gene: TRBV7-8
abundance: .

CDR3aa: CSVDDRESDTEAFF
CDR3nt: TGCAGCGTCGATGACAGGGAAAGTGACACTGAAGCTTTCTTT
d_gene: TRBD1
j_gene: TRBJ1-1
v_gene: TRBV29-1
abundance: .

CDR3aa: CASSSTSGEYEQYF
CDR3nt: TGTGCCAGCAGCTCGACTAGCGGGGAGTACGAGCAGTACTTC
d_gene: TRBD2
j_gene: TRBJ2-7
v_gene: TRBV7-9
abundance: .

CDR3aa: CASSQPRTYSKAFF
CDR3nt: TGTGCCAGCAGCCAGCCTCGGACATATTCTAAAGCTTTCTTT
d_gene: .
j_gene: TRBJ1-1
v_gene: TRBV4-2
abundance: .

CDR3aa: CASSLGPGTNTEAFF
CDR3nt: TGTGCCAGCAGTTTAGGCCCGGGGACGAACACTGAAGCTTTCTTT
d_gene: .
j_gene: TRBJ1-1
v_gene: TRBV12-3/TRBV12-4
abundance: .

CDR3aa: CASTYGGTATNEKLFF
CDR3nt: TGTGCCAGCACCTACGGGGGGACAGCAACTAATGAAAAACTGTTTTTT
d_gene: TRBD1
j_gene: TRBJ1-4
v_gene: TRBV7-9
abundance: .

CDR3aa: CSAIQANYGYTF
CDR3nt: TGCAGTGCGATCCAGGCTAACTATGGCTACACCTTC
d_gene: .
j_gene: TRBJ1-2
v_gene: TRBV20-1
abundance: .

CDR3aa: CASSFGQGGPQETQYF
CDR3nt: TGTGCCAGCAGCTTTGGACAGGGTGGGCCTCAAGAGACCCAGTACTTC
d_gene: TRBD1
j_gene: TRBJ2-5
v_gene: TRBV7-9
abundance: .

CDR3aa: CASSQGDPNTEAFF
CDR3nt: TGTGCCAGCAGTCAAGGAGACCCGAACACTGAAGCTTTCTTT
d_gene: .
j_gene: TRBJ1-1
v_gene: TRBV7-9
abundance: .

CDR3aa: CASSTGGDSPLHF
CDR3nt: TGTGCCAGTAGTACGGGTGGGGATTCACCCCTCCACTTT
d_gene: .
j_gene: TRBJ1-6
v_gene: TRBV19
abundance: .

CDR3aa: CASRFPADTQYF
CDR3nt: TGTGCCAGCAGATTCCCAGCAGATACGCAGTATTTT
d_gene: .
j_gene: TRBJ2-3
v_gene: TRBV12-3/TRBV12-4
abundance: once

CDR3aa: CSARRTAEGSYNSPLHF
CDR3nt: TGCAGTGCTAGACGGACAGCCGAAGGGTCCTATAATTCACCCCTCCACTTT
d_gene: .
j_gene: TRBJ1-6
v_gene: TRBV20-1
abundance: .

CDR3aa: CASSSGEGADTQYF
CDR3nt: TGTGCCAGCAGTTCCGGGGAGGGGGCAGATACGCAGTATTTT
d_gene: .
j_gene: TRBJ2-3
v_gene: TRBV12-3/TRBV12-4
abundance: few

CDR3aa: CAISEGEKLFF
CDR3nt: TGTGCCATCAGTGAGGGAGAAAAACTGTTTTTT
d_gene: .
j_gene: TRBJ1-4
v_gene: TRBV10-3
abundance: .

CDR3aa: CATSRDRTGGRSRYF
CDR3nt: TGTGCCACCAGCAGAGATCGGACAGGGGGTCGAAGTCGGTACTTC
d_gene: TRBD1
j_gene: TRBJ2-5
v_gene: TRBV15
abundance: .

CDR3aa: CSARGYTKGSFDEQFF
CDR3nt: TGCAGTGCTAGAGGATACACGAAAGGGAGTTTCGACGAGCAGTTCTTC
d_gene: .
j_gene: TRBJ2-1
v_gene: TRBV20-1
abundance: many

CDR3aa: CSPSLGRGGLYEQYF
CDR3nt: TGCAGCCCTAGCCTAGGGAGAGGAGGATTATACGAGCAGTACTTC
d_gene: .
j_gene: TRBJ2-7
v_gene: TRBV20-1
abundance: .

CDR3aa: CASSQWNTDTQYF
CDR3nt: TGCGCCAGCAGCCAGTGGAACACAGATACGCAGTATTTT
d_gene: .
j_gene: TRBJ2-3
v_gene: TRBV4-3
abundance: few

CDR3aa: CASSIRDKETQYF
CDR3nt: TGTGCCAGCAGCATCCGGGACAAAGAGACCCAGTACTTC
d_gene: .
j_gene: TRBJ2-5
v_gene: TRBV5-6
abundance: .

CDR3aa: CASSDPGTSYGYTF
CDR3nt: TGTGCCAGCAGTGACCCCGGGACATCCTATGGCTACACCTTC
d_gene: .
j_gene: TRBJ1-2
v_gene: TRBV28
abundance: .